This T cell receptor (beta chain) was recorded in a study of regulatory T cells in long-lasting Graves disease (dated by TCRdb to 2020 to 2023). Notes on the research overall: Persistent Graves' disease was defined as persistently positive TSH receptor autoantibodies together with antithyroid drug treatment for over 5 years. This study used TCR sequencing and RNA sequencing of peripheral blood to compare persistent Graves' disease patients against newly diagnosed Graves' disease patients. The study was registered as a clinical trial and conducted in China. A total of roughly 35 samples underwent TCR sequencing: around 13 from persistent and around 20 from newly diagnosed Graves' disease patients. Antithyroid drugs had been taken for approximately 9.5 years on average by persistent Graves' disease patients in the clinical cohort. What the research found in general, with its limitations: The study examined only peripheral blood because the primary lesion, thyroid tissue, could not be accessed. Compared with newly diagnosed patients, patients with persistent Graves' disease had lower TCR Shannon entropy and fewer highly expanded clones, which suggests clonal expansion. Persistent patients shared more public clonotypes among themselves (roughly 2,700) than newly diagnosed patients did (approximately 970). As a limitation, the authors acknowledged that the small sample size may reduce accuracy. Sequencing and analysis were limited to the TCR beta chain.

This clonotype was seen only a few times. It has no known antigen specificity. No much larger clone is present one base from it, and per-base qualities are unavailable. The library was made by multiplex PCR. The run used an Illumina HiSeq 4000. To build TCR beta libraries, CDR3 regions were amplified by Arm-PCR using iRepertoire HTBI primers. PCR products were gel purified before sequencing. Under the source paper's analysis protocol: Gene usage analysis of CDR3 amino acid clonotypes used the approximately 56 TRBV and some 15 TRBJ segments found across samples. COPE and FqMerger were used to merge the filtered high-quality paired reads into contigs. BLAST was used to align contigs to the IMGT TRBV, TRBD and TRBJ reference genes, and CDR3 was defined following IMGT. Highly expanded clones were defined as clonotypes with a frequency above 0.1%. Shannon entropy served as the measure of repertoire diversity, while the Gini coefficient captured V-J evenness. Clonotypes shared by more than one individual were considered public. Starting from the raw public reads, TCRdb applied fastp trimming at Q25, assembled clones with MiXCR and retained in-frame beta chains. All rows with the same CDR3 protein become a single entry with the most common DNA and genes. The V and J calls and clone size are TCRdb's, not the authors'. For this sample there are 400,000 to 500,000 distinct CDR3 sequences; 22% appear just once. Under 15% of the sample comes from the top ten.

According to the study, the label for this sample's time point signals: persistent/refractory GD, antithyroid drugs over 5 years with positive TRAb. RNA was extracted from PBMCs in TRIzol for both TCR sequencing and RNA sequencing. The diagnosis of Graves' disease followed American Thyroid Association guidelines. Recruitment of patients was carried out at an endocrinology department in Xi'an, China. Each patient gave approximately 10 milliliters of peripheral blood, collected in an EDTA anticoagulant tube. Ficoll Paque Plus density gradient separation was used to isolate PBMCs, and no further T cell sorting was done. An Agilent 2100 Bioanalyzer and agarose gel were used to check RNA quality, while a NanoDrop 2000 measured RNA concentration. Sequenced material: peripheral blood mononuclear cells (PBMCs), taken when the disease was refractory, from a patient treated with antithyroid drugs. The receptor comes from a female donor with Graves disease.

The DNA sequence follows: TGTGCCAGCAGGGGCGGGGGAGAATACGAGCAGTACTTC. This translates into CASRGGGEYEQYF. The rearrangement combines TRBV12-3 or TRBV12-4 with TRBJ2-7; TRBD2 agrees with 7 junctional bases. From the cysteine through the phenylalanine, the CDR3 covers 13 amino acids. The entry retains the CDR3 DNA only, 39 bases that are in frame from base 1. V and J are trimmed by 6 bases and 4 bases, and the gene matches miss 6 bases of the junction.